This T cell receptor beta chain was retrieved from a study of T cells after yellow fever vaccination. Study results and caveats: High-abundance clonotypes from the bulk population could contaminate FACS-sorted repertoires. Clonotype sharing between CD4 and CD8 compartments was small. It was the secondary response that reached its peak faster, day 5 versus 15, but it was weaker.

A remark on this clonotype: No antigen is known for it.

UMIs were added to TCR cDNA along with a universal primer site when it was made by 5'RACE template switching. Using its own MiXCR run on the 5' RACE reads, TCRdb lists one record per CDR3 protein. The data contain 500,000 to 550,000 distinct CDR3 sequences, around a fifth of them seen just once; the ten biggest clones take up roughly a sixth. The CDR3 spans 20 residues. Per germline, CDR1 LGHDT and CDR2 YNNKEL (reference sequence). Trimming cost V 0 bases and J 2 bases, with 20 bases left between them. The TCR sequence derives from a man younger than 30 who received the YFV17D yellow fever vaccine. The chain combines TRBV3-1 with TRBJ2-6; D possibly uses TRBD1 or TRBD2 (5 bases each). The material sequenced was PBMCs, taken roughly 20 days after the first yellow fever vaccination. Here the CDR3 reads CASSQDRPRGVNTGANVLTF. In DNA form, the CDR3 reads TGTGCCAGCAGCCAAGATCGTCCCAGAGGGGTTAATACTGGGGCCAACGTCCTGACTTTC.